The source of this T cell receptor (beta chain) is a study of T-cell memory formation after mild COVID-19. Per the germline V gene, CDR1 is SGHVS and CDR2 is FNYEAQ. The V end was cut by 0 bases, the J end by 0 bases, with 10 bases between. The CDR3 is 16 amino acids. TCRdb re-analysed the 5' RACE reads in MiXCR, keeping a single row per CDR3 protein. The sample comprises about 560,000 distinct CDR3 sequences, about 18% of which are singletons, and around 8.1% rests with the top ten. Study outcomes and limitations: CD4+ clones that contracted lay mainly in CM and EM; CD8+ ones lay in EMRA.

This clonotype was seen a few times. Its target is not known. Specimen: PBMCs or a T cell subset sorted from them (not recorded which). This receptor was obtained from an adult woman who had mild COVID-19 (a few samples of this study predate the infection). Cell type and time point are not known. The chain links TRBV7-6 to TRBJ2-3, with unresolved D. The CDR3 bases are TGTGCCAGCAGCTTAGCTCCCGGTGGTAGCACAGATACGCAGTATTTT. It yields the protein CASSLAPGGSTDTQYF.